This T cell receptor beta chain was sequenced in a study of cytomegalovirus exposure and HLA in healthy donors. This clone appeared a few times. Trimming took 5 bases from V and 5 from J, leaving 9 bases between them. The CDR3 runs to 12 residues. Germline lookup yields CDR1 SEHNR and CDR2 FQNEAQ (reference sequence). It was with 60 Vbeta and 13 Jbeta primers that the PCR ran. Only in-frame clones appear in the TCRdb table, and some are missing; sequencing was by immunoSEQ multiplex PCR. The sample includes about 150,000 clones, about 68% of them seen just once. The sequence was collected from a man aged 25 to 40 in good health and CMV-seronegative. The material sequenced was PBMCs. The rearrangement joins TRBV7-9 to TRBJ1-1, with a tentative D call TRBD1 (6 bases). The CDR3 DNA sequence: TGTGCCAGCAGCAAACAGGGAACTGAAGCTTTCTTT. Translated: CASSKQGTEAFF.